This is a list of T cell receptor beta chains from one sample in a study of blood T cell repertoires in COVID-19. Libraries were prepared by immunoSEQ multiplex PCR; TCRdb keeps only in-frame clonotypes and omits some of them. This table holds about half a million clones, 75% to 90% found once. The specimen was PBMCs or T cells enriched from blood (not recorded which). The receptor source for this set is a woman aged 55-69 years who had recovered from COVID-19. Each CDR3 is given with its conserved first and last residue. A D gene is named only where the DNA matches it firmly. Clone size appears in some rows only: once, few, many, or a class for an expanded clone.

len	j_gene	v_gene	d_gene	abundance	CDR3aa	CDR3nt
14	TRBJ1-2	TRBV27	TRBD1	NA	CASSLYRGSDGYTF	TGTGCCAGCAGTTTATACAGGGGCTCAGATGGCTACACCTTC
17	TRBJ1-5	TRBV5-8	TRBD1	NA	CASSLGTGSSSNQPQHF	TGTGCCAGCAGCTTGGGGACAGGGTCTTCTAGCAATCAGCCCCAGCATTTT
16	TRBJ2-3	TRBV9	NA	few	CASSVGVGGATDTQYF	TGTGCCAGCAGCGTAGGGGTGGGGGGAGCCACAGATACGCAGTATTTT
15	TRBJ1-1	TRBV10-1	NA	NA	CASSESRQVGTEAFF	TGCGCCAGCAGTGAGTCGAGACAGGTGGGGACTGAAGCTTTCTTT
12	TRBJ1-2	TRBV6-5	NA	once	CASSYTPYGYTF	TGTGCCAGCAGTTACACACCCTATGGCTACACCTTC
16	TRBJ2-6	TRBV3-1/TRBV3-2	NA	NA	CASRRLESSGANVLTF	TGTGCCAGTCGGAGGCTGGAGAGCTCTGGGGCCAACGTCCTGACTTTC
13	TRBJ1-5	TRBV19	NA	NA	CAAQGGSNQPQHF	TGTGCCGCTCAAGGGGGTAGCAATCAGCCCCAGCATTTT
16	TRBJ2-7	TRBV5-1	TRBD2	NA	CASSLQSGGRADEQYF	TGCGCCAGCAGCCTCCAGAGCGGGGGGCGCGCAGACGAGCAGTACTTC
15	TRBJ1-2	TRBV5-1	TRBD1	NA	CASSLRTGGTYGYTF	TGCGCCAGCAGCTTAAGGACAGGGGGTACCTATGGCTACACCTTC
13	TRBJ2-2	TRBV5-1	TRBD2	NA	CASSFGGTGELFF	TGCGCCAGCAGCTTCGGGGGGACCGGGGAGCTGTTTTTT
13	TRBJ1-2	TRBV20-1	NA	NA	CSASFWGGEGYTF	TGCAGTGCTAGTTTCTGGGGCGGAGAGGGCTACACCTTC
16	TRBJ2-6	TRBV11-3	NA	NA	CASSGGRVAGANVLTF	TGTGCCAGCAGCGGAGGACGCGTAGCGGGGGCCAACGTCCTGACTTTC
13	TRBJ1-6	TRBV19	NA	once	CASSIPGQSPLHF	TGTGCCAGTAGTATTCCCGGACAGTCCCCCCTCCACTTT
13	TRBJ1-4	TRBV5-6	NA	NA	CASSPDRNEKLFF	TGTGCCAGCAGTCCTGACAGAAATGAAAAACTGTTTTTT
12	TRBJ2-3	TRBV10-3	NA	NA	CAISESSDTQYF	TGTGCCATCAGTGAGTCCTCAGATACGCAGTATTTT
15	TRBJ1-1	TRBV13	NA	few	CASSPSIGLNTEAFF	TGTGCCAGCAGCCCTAGCATAGGGCTGAACACTGAAGCTTTCTTT
14	TRBJ2-5	TRBV2	NA	once	CASSGGGLEETQYF	TGTGCCAGCAGTGGAGGGGGATTGGAAGAGACCCAGTACTTC
14	TRBJ2-3	TRBV12-5	TRBD2	NA	CAALGLAGGDTQYF	TGTGCTGCCTTGGGACTAGCGGGGGGGGATACGCAGTATTTT
16	TRBJ2-6	TRBV2	NA	NA	CASSADSYSGANVLTF	TGTGCCAGCAGTGCGGACAGCTACTCTGGGGCCAACGTCCTGACTTTC
14	TRBJ2-5	TRBV11-2	NA	NA	CASSLVGGGETQYF	TGTGCCAGCAGCTTAGTGGGAGGTGGGGAGACCCAGTACTTC
15	TRBJ1-5	TRBV21-1	NA	NA	CASSARQGGNQPQHF	TGTGCCAGCAGCGCCAGACAGGGCGGGAATCAGCCCCAGCATTTT
17	TRBJ1-4	TRBV4-1	TRBD1	NA	CASSHRGRGQANEKLFF	TGCGCCAGCAGCCATCGCGGGAGGGGGCAGGCTAATGAAAAACTGTTTTTT
15	TRBJ1-5	TRBV19	NA	NA	CASSISSGGSQPQHF	TGTGCCAGTAGTATTTCTTCCGGGGGTAGTCAGCCCCAGCATTTT
13	TRBJ1-2	TRBV19	TRBD1	NA	CASSMGQNYGYTF	TGTGCCAGTAGTATGGGACAGAACTATGGCTACACCTTC
11	TRBJ1-4	TRBV2	NA	NA	CASRAVEKLFF	TGTGCCAGCAGGGCAGTTGAAAAACTGTTTTTT
14	TRBJ2-3	TRBV18	TRBD1	NA	CASSPPPAGGLQYF	TGTGCCAGCTCACCACCCCCCGCAGGGGGCTTGCAGTATTTT
14	TRBJ1-2	TRBV2	NA	NA	CASRRDGTRYGYTF	TGTGCCAGCAGGCGGGACGGGACCCGCTATGGCTACACCTTC
14	TRBJ2-3	TRBV5-1	TRBD2	NA	CASSYGLAPDTQYF	TGCGCCAGCAGTTATGGACTAGCTCCAGATACGCAGTATTTT
14	TRBJ1-2	TRBV19	TRBD1	once	CASRAGTANYGYTF	TGTGCCAGTAGGGCCGGGACAGCCAATTATGGCTACACCTTC
15	TRBJ2-3	TRBV7-9	NA	NA	CASSYLTGRTDTQYF	TGTGCCAGCAGCTACCTGACAGGTCGCACAGATACGCAGTATTTT
14	TRBJ1-2	TRBV3-1/TRBV3-2	NA	NA	CASSHSGPNYGYTF	TGTGCCAGCAGCCACAGCGGACCTAACTATGGCTACACCTTC
15	TRBJ1-5	TRBV27	NA	NA	CASSSRGISNQPQHF	TGTGCCAGCAGTTCCCGAGGGATTAGCAATCAGCCCCAGCATTTT
16	TRBJ2-1	TRBV25-1	TRBD2	NA	CASSDPQRGGRNEQFF	TGTGCCAGCAGTGACCCCCAGCGGGGGGGCCGTAATGAGCAGTTCTTC
17	TRBJ2-6	TRBV18	TRBD1	NA	CASSRGTGGAGANVLTF	TGTGCCAGCTCACGGGGGACAGGGGGCGCTGGGGCCAACGTCCTGACTTTC
14	TRBJ2-7	TRBV11-3	TRBD1	NA	CASSGRDRGSEQYF	TGTGCCAGCAGCGGCCGGGACAGGGGTTCCGAGCAGTACTTC
16	TRBJ2-7	TRBV7-8	TRBD2	NA	CASSHHPGGNSYEQYF	TGTGCCAGCAGCCACCACCCGGGGGGGAACTCCTACGAGCAGTACTTC
17	TRBJ2-1	TRBV4-1	TRBD1	NA	CASSVQGRQGPYNEQFF	TGCGCCAGCAGCGTCCAAGGTCGACAGGGCCCTTACAATGAGCAGTTCTTC
14	TRBJ2-3	TRBV5-1	NA	NA	CASSPQGLTDTQYF	TGCGCCAGCAGCCCACAGGGTCTGACAGATACGCAGTATTTT
14	TRBJ1-4	TRBV6-5	NA	NA	CASSTSAGVEKLFF	TGTGCCAGCAGCACCAGTGCGGGGGTGGAAAAACTGTTTTTT
14	TRBJ2-7	TRBV5-4	NA	NA	CASSATTGSLEQYF	TGTGCCAGCAGCGCAACTACAGGGTCCCTCGAGCAGTACTTC
15	TRBJ2-7	TRBV14	TRBD1	NA	CASSQVGGASNEQYF	TGTGCCAGCAGCCAAGTAGGGGGCGCATCCAACGAGCAGTACTTC
15	TRBJ2-7	TRBV7-9	TRBD2	NA	CASSSSGTRMEKQYF	TGTGCCAGCAGCTCTTCCGGGACTAGGATGGAAAAGCAGTACTTC
16	TRBJ1-3	TRBV6-5	NA	NA	CASSYSATDSGNTIYF	TGTGCCAGCAGTTACTCGGCGACTGACTCTGGAAACACCATATATTTT
14	TRBJ1-3	TRBV7-2	TRBD1	NA	CASSMTGVGNTIYF	TGTGCCAGCAGCATGACAGGGGTAGGAAACACCATATATTTT
13	TRBJ2-3	TRBV6-5	TRBD1	NA	CASSYSPGTGGGF	TGTGCCAGCAGTTACTCGCCCGGGACAGGGGGCGGGTTT
14	TRBJ2-2	TRBV5-1	NA	NA	CASSWGANTGELFF	TGCGCCAGCAGCTGGGGAGCGAACACCGGGGAGCTGTTTTTT
13	TRBJ2-6	TRBV3-1/TRBV3-2	NA	once	CASSQVGANVLTF	TGTGCCAGCAGCCAAGTAGGGGCCAACGTCCTGACTTTC
16	TRBJ2-2	TRBV5-5	NA	NA	CASRERDNANTGELFF	TGTGCCAGCAGGGAACGGGACAACGCGAACACCGGGGAGCTGTTTTTT
15	TRBJ1-3	TRBV5-1	NA	NA	CASSKQGSAGNTIYF	TGCGCCAGCAGCAAACAGGGATCGGCTGGAAACACCATATATTTT
14	TRBJ1-1	TRBV13	NA	NA	CASRALQENTEAFF	TGTGCCAGCAGAGCTCTTCAGGAGAACACTGAAGCTTTCTTT
15	TRBJ1-5	TRBV2	TRBD1	NA	CASRGTGNSNQPQHF	TGTGCCAGCAGGGGGACAGGGAATAGCAATCAGCCCCAGCATTTT
15	TRBJ1-2	TRBV5-1	TRBD1	NA	CASSLQQGALYGYTF	TGCGCCAGCAGCTTGCAGCAGGGGGCTCTCTATGGCTACACCTTC
17	TRBJ2-1	TRBV24-1	TRBD1	NA	CATSDVDRDRGYNEQFF	TGTGCCACCAGTGACGTCGACCGGGACAGGGGTTACAATGAGCAGTTCTTC
11	TRBJ1-5	TRBV10-3	NA	once	CASQGNQPQHF	TGTGCCTCACAGGGTAATCAGCCCCAGCATTTT